The 2 T cell receptor beta chains reported below all come from one sample, sequenced in a study of CD4 T cells in relation to SARS-CoV-2 and coronaviruses. Before the COVID-19 pandemic, during about 2011-2019, CD4+ T cells were taken from unexposed donors. Method: immunoSEQ multiplex PCR; TCRdb's copy keeps in-frame clones and lacks some. The data show 60,000 to 75,000 clones, over 90% seen once. The sequencing sample was made of naive CD4+ T cells from PBMCs. Subset: naive CD4+ T cells isolated by negative enrichment. The receptors come from a human donor in good health.

The chain is built from TRBV24-1 and TRBJ2-1; 7 bases fit TRBD2. CDR1 and CDR2 from the germline V gene are KGHDR and SFDVKD. This CDR3 is 16 amino acids long. V trimming: 4 bases; J trimming: 0 bases; junction bases outside the gene matches: 5. As DNA, the CDR3 is TGTGCCACCAGTGAGTCTGGCGGGAGCTCCTACAATGAGCAGTTCTTC. Amino acid sequence: CATSESGGSSYNEQFF.

This chain joins TRBV5-1 and TRBJ2-2; D gene uncertain. Trimming took 0 bases from V and 5 from J, leaving 5 bases between them. This CDR3 contains 13 residues. The germline CDR1 and CDR2 sequences are SGHRS and YFSETQ. CDR3 coding DNA: TGCGCCAGCAGCTTGGGCGGAACCGGGGAGCTGTTTTTT. This codes for CASSLGGTGELFF.